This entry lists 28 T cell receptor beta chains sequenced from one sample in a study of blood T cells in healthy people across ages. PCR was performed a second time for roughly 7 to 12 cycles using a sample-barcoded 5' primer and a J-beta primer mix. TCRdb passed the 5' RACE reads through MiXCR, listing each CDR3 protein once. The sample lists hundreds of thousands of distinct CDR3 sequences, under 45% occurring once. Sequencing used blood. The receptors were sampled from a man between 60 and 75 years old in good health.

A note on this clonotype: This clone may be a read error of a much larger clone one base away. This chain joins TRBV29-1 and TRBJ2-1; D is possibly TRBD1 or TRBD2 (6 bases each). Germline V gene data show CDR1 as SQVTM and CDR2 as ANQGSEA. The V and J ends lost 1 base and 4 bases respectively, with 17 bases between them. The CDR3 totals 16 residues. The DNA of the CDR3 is TGCAGCGTTGAAGGTTACAGGGAGGAGGTGTACAATGAGCAGTTCTTC. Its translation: CSVEGYREEVYNEQFF.

The DNA for the CDR3 is TGTGCCAGCAGTTTCTTTCGGGACACCTACGAGCAGTACTTC. It is translated as CASSFFRDTYEQYF. The chain combines TRBV6-2 or TRBV6-3 with TRBJ2-7; the D gene is possibly TRBD1 (6 bases). The germline CDR1 and CDR2 sequences are MNHEY and SVGEGT. This CDR3 spans 14 amino acids. Trimming took 4 bases from V and 2 from J, leaving 12 bases between them.

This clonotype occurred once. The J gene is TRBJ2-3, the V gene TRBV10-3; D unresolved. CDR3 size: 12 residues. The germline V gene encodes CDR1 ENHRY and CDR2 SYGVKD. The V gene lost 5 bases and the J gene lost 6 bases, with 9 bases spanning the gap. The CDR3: CAISTTEDTQYF. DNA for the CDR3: TGTGCCATCAGTACTACGGAGGATACGCAGTATTTT.

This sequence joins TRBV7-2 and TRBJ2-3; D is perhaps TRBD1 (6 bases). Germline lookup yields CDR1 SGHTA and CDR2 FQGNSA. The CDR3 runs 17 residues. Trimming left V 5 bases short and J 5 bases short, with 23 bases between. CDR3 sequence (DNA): TGTGCCAGCAGCCACCCCCCCGGGACACACCGGGGAGATACGCAGTATTTT. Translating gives CASSHPPGTHRGDTQYF.

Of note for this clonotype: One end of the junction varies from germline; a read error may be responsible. CDR3 loop: CASSAGQATQGTQYF. The CDR3, as DNA: TGCGCCAGCAGCGCGGGACAGGCGACCCAAGGGACCCAGTACTTC. The chain combines TRBV5-1 with TRBJ2-7; TRBD1 agrees at 8 bases. The better agreement between TRBJ2-5 and the DNA end casts doubt on the J call. This CDR3 spans 15 amino acids. CDR1 and CDR2 (germline): SGHRS, YFSETQ.

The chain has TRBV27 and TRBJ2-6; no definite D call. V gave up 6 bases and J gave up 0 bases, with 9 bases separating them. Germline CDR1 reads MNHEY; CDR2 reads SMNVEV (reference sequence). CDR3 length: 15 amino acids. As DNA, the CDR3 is TGTGCCAGCAGCCCGAGTCGCTCTGGGGCCAACGTCCTGACTTTC. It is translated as CASSPSRSGANVLTF.

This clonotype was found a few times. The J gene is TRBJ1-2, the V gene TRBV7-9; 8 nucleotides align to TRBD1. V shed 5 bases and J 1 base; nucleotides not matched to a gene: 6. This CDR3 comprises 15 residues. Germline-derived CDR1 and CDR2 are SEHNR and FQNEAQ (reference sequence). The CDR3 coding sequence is TGTGCCAGCAGCATGCAGGGGGCGATTAACTATGGCTACACCTTC. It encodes CASSMQGAINYGYTF.

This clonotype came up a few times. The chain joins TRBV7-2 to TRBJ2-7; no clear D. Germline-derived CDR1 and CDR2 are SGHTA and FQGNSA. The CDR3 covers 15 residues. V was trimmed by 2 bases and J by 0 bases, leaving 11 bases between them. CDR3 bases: TGTGCCAGCAGCTTACCCGGTGCAGTCTCCTACGAGCAGTACTTC. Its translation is CASSLPGAVSYEQYF.

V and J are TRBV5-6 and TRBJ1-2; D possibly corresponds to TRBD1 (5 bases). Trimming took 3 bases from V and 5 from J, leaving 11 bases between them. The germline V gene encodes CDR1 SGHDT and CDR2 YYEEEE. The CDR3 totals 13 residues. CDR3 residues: CASSYSDRYGYTF. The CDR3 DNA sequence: TGTGCCAGCAGCTACAGCGACAGATATGGCTACACCTTC.

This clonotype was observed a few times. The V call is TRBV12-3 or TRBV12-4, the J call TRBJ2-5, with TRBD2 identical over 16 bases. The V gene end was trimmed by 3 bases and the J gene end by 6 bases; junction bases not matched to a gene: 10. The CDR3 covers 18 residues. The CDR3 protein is CASSLGLAGGPMGKTQYF. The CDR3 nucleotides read TGTGCCAGCAGTTTGGGACTAGCGGGGGGGCCTATGGGAAAGACCCAGTACTTC.

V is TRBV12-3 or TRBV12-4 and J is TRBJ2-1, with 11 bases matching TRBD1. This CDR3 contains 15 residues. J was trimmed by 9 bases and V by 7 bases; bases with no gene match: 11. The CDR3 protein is CASNTGTGGFGEQFF. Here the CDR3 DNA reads TGTGCCAGCAACACTGGGACAGGGGGGTTTGGTGAGCAGTTCTTC.

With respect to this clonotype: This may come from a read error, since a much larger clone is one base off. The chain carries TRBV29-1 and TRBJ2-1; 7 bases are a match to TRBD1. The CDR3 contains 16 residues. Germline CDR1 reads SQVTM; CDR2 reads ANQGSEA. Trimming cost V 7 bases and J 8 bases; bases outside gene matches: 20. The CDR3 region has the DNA TGCAGCGCTCCGGACAGGTCGACCCTTAAAGTCGATGAGCAGTTCTTC. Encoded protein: CSAPDRSTLKVDEQFF.

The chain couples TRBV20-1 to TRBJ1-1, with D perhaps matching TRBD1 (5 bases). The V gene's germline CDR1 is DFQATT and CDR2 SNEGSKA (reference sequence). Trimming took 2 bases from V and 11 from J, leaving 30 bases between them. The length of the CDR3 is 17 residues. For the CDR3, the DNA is TGCAGTGCTAGAATAACAAGGGGTGGTGTGGGGAGCGTAAAGGCTTTCTTT. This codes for CSARITRGGVGSVKAFF.

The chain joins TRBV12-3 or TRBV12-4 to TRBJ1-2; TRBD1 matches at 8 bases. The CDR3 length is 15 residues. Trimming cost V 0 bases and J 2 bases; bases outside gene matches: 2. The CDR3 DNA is TGTGCCAGCAGTTTAGCCGGGACAGGCAACTATGGCTACACCTTC. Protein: CASSLAGTGNYGYTF.

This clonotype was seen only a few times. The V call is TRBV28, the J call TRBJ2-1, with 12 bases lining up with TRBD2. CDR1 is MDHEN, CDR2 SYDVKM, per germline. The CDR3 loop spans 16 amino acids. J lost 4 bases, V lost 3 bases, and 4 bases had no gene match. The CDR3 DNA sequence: TGTGCCAGCAGTTTTCTAGCGGGGGGGCGGTACAATGAGCAGTTCTTC. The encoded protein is CASSFLAGGRYNEQFF.

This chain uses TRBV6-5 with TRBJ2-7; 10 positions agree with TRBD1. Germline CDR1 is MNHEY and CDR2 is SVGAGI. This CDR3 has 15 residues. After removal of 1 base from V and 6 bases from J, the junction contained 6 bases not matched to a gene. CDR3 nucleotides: TGTGCCAGCAGTTACTTCGGGACAGGGGCGGGCGAGCAGTACTTC. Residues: CASSYFGTGAGEQYF.

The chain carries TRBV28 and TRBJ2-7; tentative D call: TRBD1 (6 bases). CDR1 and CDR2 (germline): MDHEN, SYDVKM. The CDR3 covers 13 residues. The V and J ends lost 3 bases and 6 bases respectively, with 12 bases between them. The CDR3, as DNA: TGTGCCAGCAGTTTGGCCCTCAGGGGCGAGCAGTACTTC. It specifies CASSLALRGEQYF.

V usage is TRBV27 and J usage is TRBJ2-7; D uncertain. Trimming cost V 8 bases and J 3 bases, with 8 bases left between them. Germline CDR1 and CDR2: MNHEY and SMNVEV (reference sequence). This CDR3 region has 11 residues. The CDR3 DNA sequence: TGTGCCAGCCAAAGTCACTACGAGCAGTACTTC. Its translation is CASQSHYEQYF.

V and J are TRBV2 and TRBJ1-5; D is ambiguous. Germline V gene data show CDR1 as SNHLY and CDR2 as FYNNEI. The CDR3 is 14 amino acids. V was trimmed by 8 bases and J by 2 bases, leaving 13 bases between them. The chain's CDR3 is CASGGQDGNQPQHF. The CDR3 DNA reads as TGTGCCAGCGGAGGGCAGGATGGCAATCAGCCCCAGCATTTT.

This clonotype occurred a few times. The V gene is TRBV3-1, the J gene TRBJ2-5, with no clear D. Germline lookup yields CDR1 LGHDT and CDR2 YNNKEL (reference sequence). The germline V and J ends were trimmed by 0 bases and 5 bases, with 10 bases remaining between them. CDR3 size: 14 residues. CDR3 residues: CASSQEPGVETQYF. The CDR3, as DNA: TGTGCCAGCAGCCAAGAACCGGGCGTGGAGACCCAGTACTTC.

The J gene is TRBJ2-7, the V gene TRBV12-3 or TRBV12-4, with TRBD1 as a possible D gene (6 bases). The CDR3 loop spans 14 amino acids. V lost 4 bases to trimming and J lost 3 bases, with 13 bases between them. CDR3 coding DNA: TGTGCCAGCAGTTCCCGACAGGATTTCTACGAGCAGTACTTC. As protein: CASSSRQDFYEQYF.

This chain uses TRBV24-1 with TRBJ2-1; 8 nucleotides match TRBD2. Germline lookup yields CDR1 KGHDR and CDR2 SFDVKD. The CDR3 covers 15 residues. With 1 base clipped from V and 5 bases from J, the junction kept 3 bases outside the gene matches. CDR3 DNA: TGTGCCACCAGTGATTTCCGGGGGGGGCACAATGAGCAGTTCTTC. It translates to CATSDFRGGHNEQFF.

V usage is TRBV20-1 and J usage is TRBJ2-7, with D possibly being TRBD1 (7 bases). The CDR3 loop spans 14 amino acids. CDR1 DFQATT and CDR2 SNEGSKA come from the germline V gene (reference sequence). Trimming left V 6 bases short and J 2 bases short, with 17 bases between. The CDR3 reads CSAQRGDRPYEQYF. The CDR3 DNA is TGCAGTGCCCAGAGGGGGGACAGACCCTACGAGCAGTACTTC.

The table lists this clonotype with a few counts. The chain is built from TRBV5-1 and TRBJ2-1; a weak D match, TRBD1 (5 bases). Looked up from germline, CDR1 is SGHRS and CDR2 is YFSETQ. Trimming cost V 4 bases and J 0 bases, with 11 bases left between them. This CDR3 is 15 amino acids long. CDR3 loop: CASSQQESSYNEQFF. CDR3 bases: TGCGCCAGCAGCCAACAGGAGAGCTCCTACAATGAGCAGTTCTTC.

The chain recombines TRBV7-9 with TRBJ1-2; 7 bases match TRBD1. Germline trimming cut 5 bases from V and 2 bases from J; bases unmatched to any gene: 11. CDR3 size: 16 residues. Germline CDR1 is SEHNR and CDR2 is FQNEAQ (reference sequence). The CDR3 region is CASSPMGQNLNYGYTF. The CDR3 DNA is TGTGCCAGCAGCCCCATGGGACAGAACTTAAACTATGGCTACACCTTC.

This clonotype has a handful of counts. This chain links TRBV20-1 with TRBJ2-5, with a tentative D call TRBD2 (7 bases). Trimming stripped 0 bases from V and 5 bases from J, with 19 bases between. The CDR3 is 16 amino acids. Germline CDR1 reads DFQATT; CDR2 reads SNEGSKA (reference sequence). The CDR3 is CSARDTGGPTGETQYF. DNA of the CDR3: TGCAGTGCTAGAGATACGGGGGGCCCCACGGGGGAGACCCAGTACTTC.

The CDR3 protein is CASRSGGANTEAFF. CDR3 DNA sequence: TGTGCCAGCAGAAGTGGGGGGGCGAACACTGAAGCTTTCTTT. This chain joins TRBV6-5 and TRBJ1-1; tentatively, D is TRBD1 (6 bases). With 6 bases removed from V and 1 base from J, the gap between germline ends came to 12 bases. The CDR3 extends over 14 amino acids. Germline V lookup: CDR1 MNHEY, CDR2 SVGAGI.

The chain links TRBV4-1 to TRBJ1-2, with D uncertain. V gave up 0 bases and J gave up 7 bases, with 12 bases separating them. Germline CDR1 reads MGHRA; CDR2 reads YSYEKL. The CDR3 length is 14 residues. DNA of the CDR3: TGCGCCAGCAGCCAAGAAGCGGGGAAGAGTGGCTACACCTTC. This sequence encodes CASSQEAGKSGYTF.